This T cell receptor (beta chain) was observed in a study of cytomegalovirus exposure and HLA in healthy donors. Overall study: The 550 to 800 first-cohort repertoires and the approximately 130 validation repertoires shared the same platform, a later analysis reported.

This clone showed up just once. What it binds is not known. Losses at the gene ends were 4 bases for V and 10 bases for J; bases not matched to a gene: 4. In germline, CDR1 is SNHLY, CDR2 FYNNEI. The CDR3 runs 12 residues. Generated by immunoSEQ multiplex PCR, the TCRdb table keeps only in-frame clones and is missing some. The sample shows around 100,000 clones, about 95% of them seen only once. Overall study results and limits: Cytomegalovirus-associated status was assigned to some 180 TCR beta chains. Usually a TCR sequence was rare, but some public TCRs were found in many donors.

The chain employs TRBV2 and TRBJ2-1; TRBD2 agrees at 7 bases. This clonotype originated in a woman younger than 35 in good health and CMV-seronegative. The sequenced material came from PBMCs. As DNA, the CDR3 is TGTGCCAGCAGTGCCATTAGCGGGGAGCAGTTCTTC. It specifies CASSAISGEQFF.